This T cell receptor beta chain was captured by sequencing in a study of blood T cell repertoires in COVID-19. This CDR3 contains 11 residues. Trimming stripped 7 bases from V and 8 bases from J, with 11 bases between. Looked up from germline, CDR1 is MNHEY and CDR2 is SMNVEV (reference sequence). The method was immunoSEQ multiplex PCR; TCRdb's version includes in-frame clones alone and lacks a portion of them. Altogether some 100,000 clones are present, about 86% being singletons, with the ten largest covering less than 3.5%. Recovered Cohort 3 donors showed two negative PCRs, clearance, or symptom resolution.

Sequencing used PBMCs or T cells enriched from blood (not recorded which). The TCR comes from a woman between 50 and 59 years old who had recovered from COVID-19. V is TRBV27 and J is TRBJ1-1; TRBD1 might be the D (5 bases). The CDR3 DNA reads TGTGCCAGCATCTGGGGCGTGGAAGCTTTCTTT. Encoded protein: CASIWGVEAFF.